A single sample gave rise to the 8 T cell receptor beta chains below, sequenced in a study of blood T cells in healthy people across ages. The use of a sample-barcoded 5' primer and a J-beta primer mix characterized a second PCR of about 7 to 12 cycles. Using its own MiXCR run on the 5' RACE reads, TCRdb lists one record per CDR3 protein. The sample includes fewer than 1,200,000 distinct CDR3 sequences, roughly a quarter of them seen just once. The same sample was also studied in work on T cells of mothers and their children.

Sequencing was performed on blood. The receptor set was obtained from a girl aged 2-10 years in good health.

J is TRBJ2-7 and V is TRBV7-9; D may be TRBD2 (6 bases). Looked up from germline, CDR1 is SEHNR and CDR2 is FQNEAQ (reference sequence). The CDR3 extends over 15 amino acids. The germline V and J ends were trimmed by 5 bases and 5 bases, with 19 bases remaining between them. CDR3 loop: CASSPLSTGLHEQYF. The CDR3 nucleotides are TGTGCCAGCAGCCCCCTATCGACGGGACTCCACGAGCAGTACTTC.

This rearrangement joins TRBV2 to TRBJ1-2; TRBD1 agrees at 7 bases. Germline CDR1 is SNHLY and CDR2 is FYNNEI. Losses at the gene ends were 5 bases for V and 1 base for J; bases not matched to a gene: 7. The CDR3 runs 15 residues. CDR3 sequence (DNA): TGTGCCAGCAGTAGGGACAGCCTCAGTAACTATGGCTACACCTTC. It yields the protein CASSRDSLSNYGYTF.

In this sample, this clonotype turned up a few times. The chain carries TRBV15 and TRBJ1-4, with D possibly being TRBD1 (5 bases). V was cut by 4 bases and J by 8 bases, with 20 bases left in between. CDR1 LNHNV and CDR2 YYDKDF come from the germline V gene (reference sequence). CDR3 size: 16 residues. CDR3 DNA: TGTGCCACCAGCAAGTCCCCGGGACGTATTTTAGAAAAACTGTTTTTT. Translated, it gives CATSKSPGRILEKLFF. The variable domain in full, completed from reference TRBV15 and TRBJ1-4, reads DAMVIQNPRYQVTQFGKPVTLSCSQTLNHNVMYWYQQKSSQAPKLLFHYYDKDFNNEADTPDNFQSRRPNTSFCFLDIRSPGLGDTAMYLCATSKSPGRILEKLFFGSGTQLSVL.

V and J are TRBV29-1 and TRBJ1-2; no clear D gene. The CDR3 has 11 amino acids. The V end lost 8 bases, the J end lost 6 bases, and 13 bases lay between the germline ends. The germline V gene encodes CDR1 SQVTM and CDR2 ANQGSEA. The CDR3 here is CSSGLADGYTF. The CDR3 DNA sequence: TGCAGCTCCGGCCTAGCCGATGGCTACACCTTC.

This rearrangement joins TRBV28 to TRBJ1-2; a weak D match, TRBD1 (5 bases). CDR3 length equals 13 residues. Germline V lookup: CDR1 MDHEN, CDR2 SYDVKM. The germline V and J ends were trimmed by 7 bases and 5 bases, with 14 bases remaining between them. DNA for the CDR3: TGTGCCAGCACGGGGCATCAGTCGTATGGCTACACCTTC. Its protein is CASTGHQSYGYTF.

This sequence joins TRBV2 and TRBJ2-5; the D gene is possibly TRBD1 (5 bases). The CDR3 is 14 residues long. Germline CDR1 is SNHLY and CDR2 is FYNNEI. CDR3 DNA sequence: TGTGCGACTCAATACGACAGTAATGCGGAGACCCAGTACTTC. As protein: CATQYDSNAETQYF. Full variable domain (remainder filled in from reference TRBV2 and TRBJ2-5): EPEVTQTPSHQVTQMGQEVILRCVPISNHLYFYWYRQILGQKVEFLVSFYNNEISEKSEIFDDQFSVERPDGSNFTLKIRSTKLEDSAMYFCATQYDSNAETQYFGPGTRLLVL.

This clonotype was observed a few times. The CDR3 spells CASKGPTYEQYF. Here the CDR3 DNA reads TGTGCCAGCAAAGGGCCGACCTACGAGCAGTACTTC. The chain uses TRBV6-2 or TRBV6-3 and TRBJ2-7; D is ambiguous. Germline V gene data show CDR1 as MNHEY and CDR2 as SVGEGT. The V gene lost 7 bases and the J gene lost 2 bases, with 9 bases spanning the gap. The CDR3 is 12 amino acids.

The rearrangement joins TRBV20-1 to TRBJ1-4; no clear D gene. Germline V CDR1 and CDR2: DFQATT, SNEGSKA (reference sequence). V lost 0 bases to trimming and J lost 8 bases, with 13 bases between them. This CDR3 has 14 residues. The CDR3 bases are TGCAGTGCTAGAGACACAAAAGGCCGAGAAAAACTGTTTTTT. Amino acids: CSARDTKGREKLFF.